This is a list of T cell receptor beta chains from one sample in a study of T-cell reconstitution after alpha-beta-depleted transplantation in children. TCRdb used MiXCR to reprocess the PCR reads, holding one entry per CDR3 protein. The table lists some 100,000 distinct CDR3 sequences, about 16% of them singletons. Source: PBMCs, mostly from graft donor cells, taken 180 days after TCRalphabeta/CD19-depleted stem cell transplant. Every receptor here comes from a male patient between 2 and 10 years old who had a stem cell transplant for acute lymphoblastic leukemia, so the T cells may come from the graft donor. Each CDR3 is given with its conserved first and last residue. The D gene is left open where the match is weak. Some rows mark clone size as missing; the rest say once, few, many or name a class of expanded clone.

cdr3_length	j_call	d_call	v_call	clone_size	cdr3_aa	cdr3_nt
17	TRBJ1-4	.	TRBV7-9	.	CASSIGPGPSTNEKLFF	TGTGCCAGCAGCATTGGGCCTGGGCCCTCAACTAATGAAAAACTGTTTTTT
16	TRBJ2-5	.	TRBV11-2	few	CASSLEEGFKQETQYF	TGTGCCAGCAGCTTAGAGGAAGGATTCAAACAAGAGACCCAGTACTTC
14	TRBJ2-7	TRBD1	TRBV27	.	CASSFGTGFYEQYF	TGTGCCAGCAGTTTCGGGACAGGGTTTTACGAGCAGTACTTC
18	TRBJ1-3	TRBD1	TRBV27	few	CASSSVPDRGISGNTIYF	TGTGCCAGCAGTTCCGTACCGGACAGGGGAATCTCTGGAAACACCATATATTTT
14	TRBJ1-4	TRBD1	TRBV11-2	few	CASSLRISDRGLFF	TGTGCCAGCAGCCTTCGAATATCGGACAGGGGGCTGTTTTTT
12	TRBJ1-3	.	TRBV7-2	.	CASSLAPNTIYF	TGTGCCAGCAGCTTAGCGCCAAACACCATATATTTT
15	TRBJ1-3	.	TRBV6-1	few	CASSEAITAGTPIYF	TGTGCCAGCAGTGAAGCAATAACCGCGGGGACGCCCATATATTTT
15	TRBJ2-3	.	TRBV20-1	few	CSVTKGGSITDTQYF	TGCAGTGTCACGAAGGGGGGTTCAATCACAGATACGCAGTATTTT
11	TRBJ2-1	TRBD2	TRBV7-8	.	CATGGDNEQFF	TGCGCCACGGGGGGGGACAATGAGCAGTTCTTC
16	TRBJ2-3	.	TRBV7-2	.	CASSHGSGAMADTQYF	TGTGCCAGCAGCCATGGGTCGGGGGCCATGGCAGATACGCAGTATTTT
12	TRBJ2-5	.	TRBV20-1	many	CSASQDQETQYF	TGCAGTGCTAGTCAGGACCAAGAGACCCAGTACTTC
13	TRBJ2-3	.	TRBV3-1	few	CASSQADFSAQYF	TGTGCCAGCAGCCAGGCGGACTTTTCCGCGCAGTATTTT
16	TRBJ2-6	.	TRBV7-9	few	CASSSTGTSGANVLTF	TGTGCCAGCAGCTCCACCGGGACATCTGGGGCCAACGTCCTGACTTTC
15	TRBJ1-5	TRBD1	TRBV5-1	.	CASRQTGAPYQPQHF	TGCGCCAGCAGACAAACAGGGGCGCCGTATCAGCCCCAGCATTTT
12	TRBJ2-5	.	TRBV27	medium-sized	CASSFSGITQYF	TGTGCCAGCAGTTTTTCCGGAATAACCCAGTACTTC
17	TRBJ1-5	.	TRBV6-2/TRBV6-3	few	CASSSSFATDSNQPQHF	TGTGCCAGCAGTTCATCCTTTGCGACCGATAGCAATCAGCCCCAGCATTTT
19	TRBJ2-1	TRBD2	TRBV9	.	CASSEGGGGGAGKGNEQFF	TGTGCCAGCAGCGAGGGAGGGGGCGGGGGGGCCGGTAAAGGCAATGAGCAGTTCTTC
14	TRBJ1-1	.	TRBV2	many	CASVNTERNTEAFF	TGTGCCAGTGTAAATACAGAGAGGAACACTGAAGCTTTCTTT
15	TRBJ2-2	.	TRBV7-8	many	CASSLMAWDTGELFF	TGTGCCAGCAGCTTAATGGCGTGGGACACCGGGGAGCTGTTTTTT
15	TRBJ1-5	.	TRBV6-5	.	CASSYSSLGDQPQHF	TGTGCCAGCAGTTACTCGAGCCTTGGGGATCAGCCCCAGCATTTT
15	TRBJ2-2	.	TRBV5-1	.	CASSFSTGNTGELFF	TGCGCCAGCAGCTTCAGTACAGGGAACACCGGGGAGCTGTTTTTT
13	TRBJ1-1	TRBD1	TRBV6-5	many	CASSYSRTGQAFF	TGTGCCAGCAGTTACTCGCGGACAGGTCAAGCTTTCTTT
14	TRBJ2-1	TRBD2	TRBV5-1	few	CASSLVAGRDEQFF	TGCGCCAGCAGCTTGGTAGCGGGGAGAGATGAGCAGTTCTTC
15	TRBJ1-2	.	TRBV7-2	many	CASSLTGGENYGYTF	TGTGCCAGCAGCTTGACCGGGGGGGAGAACTATGGCTACACCTTC
19	TRBJ2-6	TRBD1	TRBV6-5	.	CASRYTGTGANSGANVLTF	TGTGCCAGCAGATACACCGGGACAGGGGCCAACTCTGGGGCCAACGTCCTGACTTTC
15	TRBJ2-2	.	TRBV11-2	.	CASRLTGASTGELFF	TGTGCCAGCAGGTTAACGGGGGCGAGCACCGGGGAGCTGTTTTTT
13	TRBJ1-1	TRBD1	TRBV7-6	few	CASSVQGGTEAFF	TGTGCCAGCAGCGTACAGGGGGGCACTGAAGCTTTCTTT
15	TRBJ2-1	TRBD1	TRBV7-9	few	CASSLRGGNYNEQFF	TGTGCCAGCAGCTTACGAGGGGGCAATTACAATGAGCAGTTCTTC
13	TRBJ1-1	.	TRBV3-1	.	CASSQVANTEAFF	TGTGCCAGCAGCCAAGTCGCCAACACTGAAGCTTTCTTT
13	TRBJ2-2	.	TRBV10-3	few	CAISRSGSGELFF	TGTGCCATCTCGAGGAGCGGGTCCGGGGAGCTGTTTTTT
15	TRBJ2-1	TRBD1	TRBV7-9	.	CASSPSGTGYNEQFF	TGTGCCAGCAGCCCTTCCGGGACAGGATACAATGAGCAGTTCTTC
15	TRBJ2-7	TRBD1	TRBV6-1	.	CASSAGTVSSYEQYF	TGTGCCAGCAGTGCCGGGACAGTTAGCTCCTACGAGCAGTACTTC
13	TRBJ1-6	TRBD1	TRBV20-1	few	CSAPGQNNSPLHF	TGCAGTGCTCCGGGACAGAATAATTCACCCCTCCACTTT